This TCR beta chain was found in a study of naive and memory T cell subsets. Study-wide results and limits: From naive to CM, EM and EMRA, diversity decreased and Gini increased. Possibly reflecting memory cells re-expressing CD45RA, a few larger clonotypes occurred in naive repertoires, especially CD8.

An equimolar mix of two oligonucleotides served as the beta constant-region primer for TRBC1 and TRBC2. Ligated cDNA was amplified by four rounds of PCR with nested alpha and beta constant-region primers and SP2. Ligation attached a single-stranded oligonucleotide with a 12-nucleotide UMI and the SP2 primer to the cDNA 3' end. TCRdb redid the calling of the UMI-ligation and nested PCR reads with MiXCR, one entry per CDR3 protein. The sample includes about 99,000 distinct CDR3 sequences, roughly 15% of them seen just once. CMV status came from CD4+ T cell IFNgamma after overnight CMV lysate stimulation of fresh PBMCs. This clonotype was seen only a few times. Its matching antigen is unknown. CDR1 and CDR2 from the germline V gene are KGHSH and LQKENI. The V end lost 0 bases, the J end lost 2 bases, and 8 bases lay between the germline ends. This CDR3 contains 14 residues.

The TCR sequence derives from a human donor in good health. The chain is built from TRBV18 and TRBJ2-7; no clear D. Material: naive CD8+ T cells from blood. CDR3 protein: CASSPPSQTYEQYF. The CDR3 region has the DNA TGTGCCAGCTCACCACCGTCCCAAACCTACGAGCAGTACTTC. The full variable domain, in which reference TRBV18 and TRBJ2-7 provide the parts outside the CDR3, is NAGVMQNPRHLVRRRGQEARLRCSPMKGHSHVYWYRQLPEEGLKFMVYLQKENIIDESGMPKERFSAEFPKEGPSILRIQQVVRGDSAAYFCASSPPSQTYEQYFGPGTRLTVT.